The rows below give T cell receptor beta chains drawn from one sample of a study of cytomegalovirus exposure and HLA in healthy donors. Profiled with immunoSEQ multiplex PCR; TCRdb holds only in-frame clones, not every one. This sample carries about 130,000 clones, roughly four fifths of them seen once, and the ten largest clones take about 3%. The sequenced sample was PBMCs. The receptors stem from a man between 25 and 39 years old in good health and CMV-seronegative. Both conserved end residues are part of each CDR3. A D gene is named only where the DNA matches it firmly. Clone size is not always given. Where it is, it says once, few, many or a class for expanded clones.

.,TRBJ2-7,TRBV9,.,TGTGCCAGCAGCGTATCAGGGGCGAACTACGAGCAGTACTTC,CASSVSGANYEQYF
TRBD2,TRBJ2-5,TRBV4-1,.,TGCGCCAGCAGCCCAACGGGTAGCGGGACTGCGGGAGAGACCCAGTACTTC,CASSPTGSGTAGETQYF
.,TRBJ1-2,TRBV13,.,TGTGCCAGCAGCCCTCAGGGGCTTGGCTACACCTTC,CASSPQGLGYTF
.,TRBJ2-5,TRBV27,.,TGTGCCAGCAGTTTATCGAGAGGAGAGACCCAGTACTTC,CASSLSRGETQYF
TRBD1,TRBJ2-7,TRBV29-1,.,TGCAGCGTTGACCCCGCAGGGGGCGAAACCTACGAGCAGTACTTC,CSVDPAGGETYEQYF
TRBD2,TRBJ2-2,TRBV27,.,TGTGCCAGCAGTCCAATAGCGGGGGACCCCACCGGGGAGCTGTTTTTT,CASSPIAGDPTGELFF
.,TRBJ1-5,TRBV27,.,TGTGCCAGCAGTTTCCGGCGACAGAATAGCAATCAGCCCCAGCATTTT,CASSFRRQNSNQPQHF
.,TRBJ2-3,TRBV6-5,.,TGTGCCAGCAGTTACCGCCTAGGTTCAGATACGCAGTATTTT,CASSYRLGSDTQYF
TRBD2,TRBJ2-7,TRBV6-1,few,TGTGCCAGCAGTGAAGTATCTAGCGGGGGCCGCTACGAGCAGTACTTC,CASSEVSSGGRYEQYF
TRBD2,TRBJ2-5,TRBV7-9,.,TGTGCCAGCAGCAACGGACTAGCGGGAGGCCAGGGGGTACAAGAGACCCAGTACTTC,CASSNGLAGGQGVQETQYF
.,TRBJ2-2,TRBV21-1,.,TGTGCCAGCAGCAAAGGACAGGGGGCGTGGGCCGGGGAGCTGTTTTTT,CASSKGQGAWAGELFF
TRBD1,TRBJ2-2,TRBV4-1,.,TGCGCCAGCAGCCAGGCACAGGGGTCGGGCACCGGGGAGCTGTTTTTT,CASSQAQGSGTGELFF
.,TRBJ1-2,TRBV4-3,once,TGCGCCAGCAGCCAAGAGACAGGAACCTATGGCTACACCTTC,CASSQETGTYGYTF
.,TRBJ2-1,TRBV5-6,.,TGTGCCGGGTCGAGTGGAACGGGACTCTCCTACAATGAGCAGTTCTTC,CAGSSGTGLSYNEQFF
.,TRBJ2-6,TRBV7-2,few,TGTGCCAGCAGCTTCTTTGGGGCCAACGTCCTGACTTTC,CASSFFGANVLTF
.,TRBJ1-2,TRBV9,.,TGTGCCAGCAGCGTAGACACGAATGGGCATCGCTATGGCTACACCTTC,CASSVDTNGHRYGYTF
.,TRBJ2-5,TRBV30,.,TGTGCCTCCTCCCATCCGGGGGTAGAGACCCAGTACTTC,CASSHPGVETQYF